The 15 T cell receptor beta chains listed next were all sequenced from one sample in a study of cytomegalovirus exposure and HLA in healthy donors. Profiled with immunoSEQ multiplex PCR; TCRdb holds only in-frame clones, not every one. The profile shows 120,000 or so clones, roughly nine tenths of them singletons. Sequenced material: PBMCs. These receptors came from a woman in her late teens or twenties in good health and CMV-seronegative.

CDR3 loop: CASSSSETYEQYF. The CDR3 DNA follows: TGTGCCAGCAGCTCGAGTGAGACCTACGAGCAGTACTTC. The chain combines TRBV7-2 with TRBJ2-7, with D hard to call. From germline, CDR1 is SGHTA and CDR2 FQGNSA. This CDR3 comprises 13 residues. Trimming shortened V by 4 bases and J by 2 bases, and 9 bases separated the two germline ends.

This clone has just one count. The V and J genes are TRBV28 and TRBJ1-2; perhaps TRBD1 as D (6 bases). Trimming removed 7 bases at V and 4 bases at J, with 22 bases between. The V gene's germline CDR1 is MDHEN and CDR2 SYDVKM. CDR3 length equals 16 residues. The CDR3 reads CASTSPLGGRAYGYTF. The CDR3, as DNA: TGTGCCAGCACCTCGCCGTTGGGGGGGCGGGCCTATGGCTACACCTTC.

V and J are TRBV5-1 and TRBJ2-3; TRBD2 aligns across 12 bases. This CDR3 spans 17 amino acids. V shed 0 bases, J shed 4 bases, and the junction held 6 bases outside the gene matches. From germline, CDR1 is SGHRS and CDR2 YFSETQ. The CDR3 is CASSLGVTSGSPDTQYF. In DNA form, the CDR3 reads TGCGCCAGCAGCTTGGGGGTGACTAGCGGGAGCCCAGATACGCAGTATTTT.

The chain employs TRBV19 and TRBJ2-7; 9 nucleotides line up with TRBD2. J lost 1 base, V lost 3 bases, and 4 bases had no gene match. The CDR3 spans 15 residues. From germline, CDR1 is LNHDA and CDR2 SQIVND (reference sequence). The CDR3: CASSMGLAGSYEQYF. The CDR3 DNA sequence: TGTGCCAGTAGTATGGGCCTAGCGGGATCCTACGAGCAGTACTTC. Based on the CDR3 plus reference TRBV19 and TRBJ2-7, the full variable domain is DGGITQSPKYLFRKEGQNVTLSCEQNLNHDAMYWYRQDPGQGLRLIYYSQIVNDFQKGDIAEGYSVSREKKESFPLTVTSAQKNPTAFYLCASSMGLAGSYEQYFGPGTRLTVT.

This chain joins TRBV5-1 and TRBJ1-1; 7 bases are a match to TRBD1. The V and J ends lost 3 bases and 1 base, in that order; junction bases with no gene match: 3. The CDR3 length is 14 residues. Germline lookup yields CDR1 SGHRS and CDR2 YFSETQ. CDR3: CASSSGTANTEAFF. As DNA, the CDR3 is TGCGCCAGCAGCTCAGGGACAGCGAACACTGAAGCTTTCTTT. Based on the CDR3 plus reference TRBV5-1 and TRBJ1-1, the full variable domain is KAGVTQTPRYLIKTRGQQVTLSCSPISGHRSVSWYQQTPGQGLQFLFEYFSETQRNKGNFPGRFSGRQFSNSRSEMNVSTLELGDSALYLCASSSGTANTEAFFGQGTRLTVV.

The rearrangement links TRBV19 to TRBJ2-7, with TRBD1 identical over 10 bases. V lost 5 bases, J lost 3 bases, and 7 bases stayed unmatched. The CDR3 length is 15 residues. Germline V lookup: CDR1 LNHDA, CDR2 SQIVND (reference sequence). The CDR3: CASSERGTGDYEQYF. CDR3 coding DNA: TGTGCCAGTAGTGAGAGAGGGACAGGGGACTACGAGCAGTACTTC.

The CDR3 loop is CASSQDQSSRAKAGELFF. Written as DNA, the CDR3 is TGCGCCAGCAGCCAAGATCAGTCGTCCAGGGCGAAGGCCGGGGAGCTGTTTTTT. The chain uses TRBV4-1 and TRBJ2-2; maybe TRBD1 (5 bases). Germline V CDR1 and CDR2: MGHRA, YSYEKL. The ends were cut back, 0 bases at V and 6 bases at J, with 20 bases in the middle. The CDR3 consists of 18 residues.

The chain combines TRBV10-3 with TRBJ1-5; D is perhaps TRBD1 (6 bases). Germline-derived CDR1 and CDR2 are ENHRY and SYGVKD. The CDR3 has 13 amino acids. V lost 6 bases and J 3 bases, leaving 9 bases between the germline ends. CDR3 bases: TGTGCCATCAGGAGGGACATCAATCAGCCCCAGCATTTT. This translates into CAIRRDINQPQHF.

V usage is TRBV5-1 and J usage is TRBJ1-4; perhaps TRBD1 as D (5 bases). Trimming pared 4 bases from V and 0 bases from J, leaving 13 bases between. Germline CDR1 is SGHRS and CDR2 is YFSETQ. There are 16 residues in the CDR3. CDR3 bases: TGCGCCAGCAGCCTCCCCGGGACTCCAACTAATGAAAAACTGTTTTTT. It yields the protein CASSLPGTPTNEKLFF.

The chain has TRBV5-6 and TRBJ1-1, with D perhaps matching TRBD1 (5 bases). This CDR3 region has 15 residues. The germline CDR1 and CDR2 sequences are SGHDT and YYEEEE. V lost 4 bases and J lost 4, with 17 bases in between. CDR3 in DNA: TGTGCCAGCAGCACCCCGGATCTGGGGGGCACTGAAGCTTTCTTT. It is translated as CASSTPDLGGTEAFF.

The rearrangement joins TRBV25-1 to TRBJ1-3, with D uncertain. Germline-derived CDR1 and CDR2 are MGHDK and SYGVNS. Trimming stripped 8 bases from V and 3 bases from J, with 2 bases between. This CDR3 has 10 residues. The CDR3 sequence: CASRGNTIYF. In DNA, the CDR3 is TGTGCCAGCCGTGGAAACACCATATATTTT.

V is TRBV10-2 and J is TRBJ2-1, with D unclear. The V gene lost 3 bases and the J gene lost 6 bases, with 3 bases spanning the gap. The CDR3 contains 11 residues. Germline lookup yields CDR1 WSHSY and CDR2 SAAADI. The CDR3 DNA follows: TGCGCCAGCAGTGACGGCAATGAGCAGTTCTTC. This codes for CASSDGNEQFF.

J is TRBJ2-1 and V is TRBV7-9; 7 bases line up with TRBD2. From germline, CDR1 is SEHNR and CDR2 FQNEAQ (reference sequence). This CDR3 is 16 amino acids long. V dropped 0 bases and J dropped 0; count of bases not matched to a gene: 2. CDR3 sequence: CASSLAGRGSYNEQFF. CDR3 DNA sequence: TGTGCCAGCAGCTTAGCGGGGAGGGGCTCCTACAATGAGCAGTTCTTC.

The rearrangement joins TRBV7-9 to TRBJ2-7, with 7 nucleotides matching TRBD2. The germline V gene has CDR1 SEHNR and CDR2 FQNEAQ (reference sequence). The CDR3 is 14 residues long. V was clipped by 5 bases and J by 2 bases; unmatched bases: 6. The CDR3 sequence is CASSPRLAAYEQYF. In nucleotides, the CDR3 is TGTGCCAGCAGCCCCCGTCTAGCGGCCTACGAGCAGTACTTC.

The chain carries TRBV13 and TRBJ2-1; 8 nucleotides match TRBD2. This CDR3 contains 21 residues. Germline CDR1 reads PRHDT; CDR2 reads FYEKMQ (reference sequence). The V segment lost 0 bases and the J segment 0 bases; nucleotides outside the gene matches: 16. CDR3 sequence reads: CASSLGLGRLARKSSYNEQFF. CDR3 nucleotides: TGTGCCAGCAGCTTAGGCCTAGGGAGACTAGCGCGAAAAAGCTCCTACAATGAGCAGTTCTTC. Looking up the rest from reference TRBV13 and TRBJ2-1 gives the full variable domain: AAGVIQSPRHLIKEKRETATLKCYPIPRHDTVYWYQQGPGQDPQFLISFYEKMQSDKGSIPDRFSAQQFSDYHSELNMSSLELGDSALYFCASSLGLGRLARKSSYNEQFFGPGTRLTVL.